This record looks at one T cell receptor (beta chain) sequence and its context. Some clones are missing from TCRdb's copy, which holds only in-frame ones; the method was immunoSEQ multiplex PCR. The profile covers some 70,000 clones, with roughly 72% appearing a single time and around 14% taken by the ten largest. The data belong to a study of blood T cell repertoires in COVID-19. V was pared by 1 base and J by 10 bases, with 11 bases between. This CDR3 spans 14 amino acids. Germline V gene data show CDR1 as LGHDT and CDR2 as YNNKEL (reference sequence). This receptor was obtained from a man between 60 and 75 years old with COVID-19, enrolled during active disease. The chain links TRBV3-1 (or the pseudogene TRBV3-2) to TRBJ1-6; weak D call: TRBD1 (6 bases). Sequenced sample: peripheral blood. This CDR3 reads CASSQGRGGSPLHF. In DNA form, the CDR3 reads TGTGCCAGCAGCCAAGGCCGGGGGGGCTCACCCCTCCACTTT.